These T cell receptor beta chains were read from a single sample in a study of cytomegalovirus exposure and HLA in healthy donors. The table came from immunoSEQ multiplex PCR; TCRdb's copy has only in-frame clones and leaves some out. The data show approximately 210,000 clones, roughly 77% seen once. The source material was PBMCs. These receptors were obtained from a woman aged 50 to 65 in good health and CMV-seronegative. CDR3s include the opening cysteine and the closing phenylalanine or tryptophan. Clone size is stated in some rows and not others, as once, few, many or a class when expanded.

abundance	len	v_gene	CDR3aa
NA	17	TRBV4-3	CASSQEGTSGYYNEQFF
few	14	TRBV29-1	CSAKTGGTNEKLFF
NA	15	TRBV18	CASSPRQNPSYEQYF
NA	14	TRBV6-1	CASSTGGPRNIQYF
NA	13	TRBV27	CASSLSGVGGYTF
NA	19	TRBV7-2	CASSLGGGTQGSTGNTIYF
NA	18	TRBV7-3	CASSLNSSGGMVEETQYF
NA	11	TRBV6-5	CASSYWGVAFF
once	16	TRBV6-5	CASSYTSGTLYNEQFF
NA	15	TRBV6-6	CASSYSGLNYNEQFF
few	12	TRBV9	CASSVPGSGAFF